The entry that follows covers one T cell receptor beta chain sequence. Trimming shortened V by 6 bases and J by 1 base, and 10 bases separated the two germline ends. CDR1 MNHEY and CDR2 SVGAGI come from the germline V gene. The CDR3 length is 14 residues. These data come from a study of shared clonotypes between healthy human individuals. CD4+ cell separation produced CD45RA+ naive and CD45RA-negative memory subsets. Sorted-subset replicate PCRs used around 220 ng DNA, about 30,000 T cell genomes. Sequenced by immunoSEQ multiplex PCR; TCRdb stores in-frame clones only, minus some. The sample lists roughly 2.4 million clones; approximately 94% were seen once.

The receptor was derived from a man aged 18 to 29 in good health. The genes are TRBV6-5 and TRBJ1-3; D remains ambiguous. Material for sequencing was naive CD4+ T cells sorted from blood. Subset: CD45RA+ positively selected. CDR3 nucleotide sequence: TGTGCCAGCAGGTCGGACCAATCTGGAAACACCATATATTTT. Protein: CASRSDQSGNTIYF.